A single sample gave rise to the 20 T cell receptor beta chains below, sequenced in a study of blood T cell repertoires in COVID-19. The repertoire was sequenced with immunoSEQ multiplex PCR; TCRdb's copy has only in-frame clones and lacks some. The sample has about 8,300 clones, 80% to 90% seen once. Sequencing used peripheral blood. The receptors come from a human donor in a cohort sampled during active COVID-19.

This clone has a single count. This chain links TRBV6-5 with TRBJ2-3; TRBD2 matches at 11 bases. The CDR3 spans 15 residues. Unmatched junction bases numbered 7, after V lost 7 bases and J lost 4 bases. Germline CDR1 reads MNHEY; CDR2 reads SVGAGI. The CDR3 DNA follows: TGTGCCAGCACACTAGCGGGAGTAATTGCAGATACGCAGTATTTT. Protein: CASTLAGVIADTQYF.

The gene calls are TRBV5-1 and TRBJ2-1, with TRBD2 matching 7 bases. This CDR3 spans 15 amino acids. With 4 bases clipped from V and 1 base from J, the junction kept 5 bases outside the gene matches. Looked up from germline, CDR1 is SGHRS and CDR2 is YFSETQ. The CDR3 region is CASSQRTSSYNEQFF. The CDR3 nucleotides are TGCGCCAGCAGCCAGAGGACTAGTTCCTACAATGAGCAGTTCTTC.

The rearrangement links TRBV5-4 to TRBJ2-3, with D possibly TRBD2 on 6 matching bases. V lost 6 bases and J 4 bases, leaving 15 bases between the germline ends. The CDR3 contains 14 residues. Germline values: CDR1 SGHNT, CDR2 YYREEE (reference sequence). CDR3 sequence (DNA): TGTGCCAGCACCCCCGCGGGATGGTCAGATACGCAGTATTTT. The encoded protein is CASTPAGWSDTQYF.

This clone was seen a single time. The chain carries TRBV15 and TRBJ1-2, with a possible D match to TRBD1 (5 bases). The CDR3 covers 14 residues. CDR1 and CDR2 from the germline V gene are LNHNV and YYDKDF (reference sequence). Trimming removed 2 bases from V and 4 bases from J, with 11 bases in between. CDR3: CATSRSLGAYGYTF. The CDR3 DNA is TGTGCCACCAGCAGAAGTTTAGGGGCCTATGGCTACACCTTC.

This clone was counted only a few times. V usage is TRBV5-1 and J usage is TRBJ2-3; D uncertain. The CDR3 covers 15 residues. Germline V CDR1 and CDR2: SGHRS, YFSETQ. V lost 0 bases, J lost 0 bases, and 8 bases lay in between. The CDR3 region has the DNA TGCGCCAGCAGCTTGGGATCAGTTAGCACAGATACGCAGTATTTT. Translating it yields CASSLGSVSTDTQYF.

The rearrangement links TRBV11-2 to TRBJ1-3; D remains unclear. V was cut by 1 base and J by 0 bases, with 4 bases left in between. The CDR3 loop spans 14 amino acids. CDR1 is SGHAT and CDR2 is FQNNGV in the germline V gene. The CDR3 DNA is TGTGCCAGCAGCTTAGCTTACTCTGGAAACACCATATATTTT. Translation gives CASSLAYSGNTIYF.

V and J are TRBV7-6 and TRBJ1-1; weak D call: TRBD1 (5 bases). Trimming left V 1 base short and J 3 bases short, with 12 bases between. The CDR3 runs 15 residues. CDR1 SGHVS and CDR2 FNYEAQ come from the germline V gene. The CDR3 nucleotides are TGTGCCAGCAGCTTAGAAGGGGAGGGGTACACTGAAGCTTTCTTT. Amino acids: CASSLEGEGYTEAFF.

CDR3 DNA sequence: TGTGCCAGCAGCCAAGTAGGGACAGGGTTGACAGATACGCAGTATTTT. Translation: CASSQVGTGLTDTQYF. V usage is TRBV3-1 (or the pseudogene TRBV3-2) and J usage is TRBJ2-3, with 9 bases matching TRBD1. Germline trimming cut 1 base from V and 3 bases from J; bases unmatched to any gene: 5. From germline, CDR1 is LGHDT and CDR2 YNNKEL (reference sequence). This CDR3 is built from 16 residues.

This clone showed up just a few times. V is TRBV5-1 and J is TRBJ1-6; 8 positions agree with TRBD1. Germline loops: CDR1 SGHRS, CDR2 YFSETQ. The CDR3 covers 14 residues. V was clipped by 3 bases and J by 7 bases; unmatched bases: 3. The CDR3 protein is CASSWGQVNSPLHF. CDR3 sequence (DNA): TGCGCCAGCAGCTGGGGACAGGTGAATTCACCCCTCCACTTT.

This chain uses TRBV4-2 with TRBJ2-7; possible D gene TRBD1, 7 bases. Germline CDR1 LGHNA, CDR2 YNFKEQ. V was clipped by 4 bases and J by 3 bases, with 13 bases between them. The CDR3 has 14 residues. CDR3 amino acids: CASSPRGQSYEQYF. The CDR3 DNA reads TGTGCCAGCAGCCCGCGGGGACAGAGCTACGAGCAGTACTTC.

V usage is TRBV10-3 and J usage is TRBJ1-5, with TRBD1 as a possible D gene (6 bases). This CDR3 spans 15 amino acids. The germline gives CDR1 ENHRY, CDR2 SYGVKD. The ends were cut back, 3 bases at V and 7 bases at J, with 16 bases in the middle. The DNA for the CDR3 is TGTGCCATCAGTGACAAACAGGGTTGGGGCCAGCCCCAGCATTTT. Amino acids: CAISDKQGWGQPQHF.

V usage is TRBV12-5 and J usage is TRBJ2-5; 9 nucleotides agree with TRBD1. CDR1 LGHNT and CDR2 FRNRAP come from the germline V gene. The J segment lost 4 bases and the V segment lost 6 bases, leaving 15 bases of the junction unmatched. The CDR3 spans 17 residues. The CDR3 sequence: CASGNGQGINKGETQYF. CDR3 DNA: TGTGCTAGTGGAAACGGACAGGGGATCAATAAGGGAGAGACCCAGTACTTC. The variable domain in full, with the rest retrieved from reference TRBV12-5 and TRBJ2-5, is DARVTQTPRHKVTEMGQEVTMRCQPILGHNTVFWYRQTMMQGLELLAYFRNRAPLDDSGMPKDRFSAEMPDATLATLKIQPSEPRDSAVYFCASGNGQGINKGETQYFGPGTRLLVL.

In its sample, this clone was seen a few times. The V and J genes are TRBV5-1 and TRBJ2-2; 9 bases align to TRBD1. Germline V lookup: CDR1 SGHRS, CDR2 YFSETQ. V shed 2 bases and J 9 bases; nucleotides not matched to a gene: 5. This CDR3 is 14 amino acids long. This CDR3 reads CASSFGTGFRELFF. In nucleotides, the CDR3 is TGCGCCAGCAGCTTTGGGACAGGGTTTAGGGAGCTGTTTTTT.

The chain couples TRBV6-6 to TRBJ2-5, with 10 bases aligning to TRBD1. The CDR3 spans 15 residues. The germline CDR1 and CDR2 sequences are MNHNY and SVGAGI (reference sequence). Unmatched junction bases numbered 5, after V lost 2 bases and J lost 5 bases. As DNA, the CDR3 is TGTGCCAGCAGTTACATGGACAGGGGGTGGGAGACCCAGTACTTC. Residues: CASSYMDRGWETQYF.

This chain joins TRBV27 and TRBJ2-2; 7 bases fit TRBD1. Trimming cost V 6 bases and J 0 bases; bases outside gene matches: 1. Germline CDR1 is MNHEY and CDR2 is SMNVEV (reference sequence). This CDR3 is built from 14 residues. The CDR3 bases are TGTGCCAGCAGGCAGGGGGCGAACACCGGGGAGCTGTTTTTT. It translates to CASRQGANTGELFF.

In regard to this clone: It is unclear where the CDR3 begins or ends on the DNA, so no DNA is shown, and the CDR3 is as TCRdb lists it. The chain has TRBV21-1 and TRBJ2-7; the DNA was not used to check the table's D call, TRBD1. TRBV21-1 is tagged as a pseudogene. The CDR3 has 15 amino acids, counting both end residues. This CDR3 reads CASSNFGQGTYEQYF.

The rearrangement joins TRBV6-5 to TRBJ2-7; TRBD2 matches 7 bases. The CDR3 spans 13 residues. V lost 6 bases and J lost 4; bases outside the gene matches: 6. The V gene's germline CDR1 is MNHEY and CDR2 SVGAGI. CDR3 sequence reads: CASRGGYLYEQYF. DNA of the CDR3: TGTGCCAGCAGGGGGGGGTATCTGTACGAGCAGTACTTC.

V gene TRBV21-1 combines with J gene TRBJ2-7; the table assigns TRBD2, which was not confirmed against the DNA. TRBV21-1 is listed as a pseudogene. The CDR3 has 15 residues. In nucleotides, the CDR3 is TGTGCCAGCAGCGGTACCGGGAGGGTAAGCTACGAGCAGTACTTC. It yields the protein CASSGTGRVSYEQYF.

The chain carries TRBV19 and TRBJ2-7; TRBD1 matches at 8 bases. The germline CDR1 and CDR2 sequences are LNHDA and SQIVND (reference sequence). CDR3 length: 12 amino acids. After removal of 10 bases from V and 6 bases from J, the junction contained 8 bases not matched to a gene. CDR3 sequence reads: CATQQGVGEQYF. DNA for the CDR3: TGTGCCACTCAACAGGGGGTGGGCGAGCAGTACTTC.

This clone was found once. The CDR3 DNA is TGTGCCTCTTCTCCCCGGGACAGGGTATCGGACGAGCAGTACTTC. It yields the protein CASSPRDRVSDEQYF. The V gene is TRBV30, the J gene TRBJ2-7; 9 bases agree with TRBD1. Unmatched junction bases numbered 15, after V lost 7 bases and J lost 5 bases. CDR1 is GTSNPN, CDR2 SVGIG, per germline (reference sequence). This CDR3 has 15 amino acids.